Listed below are T cell receptor beta chains from one sample, sequenced in a study of shared clonotypes between healthy human individuals. TCRdb's copy holds only in-frame clones and misses some; the assay was immunoSEQ multiplex PCR. The table lists 950,000 to 1,100,000 clones, about 84% of them singletons. The sample was memory CD4+ T cells from PBMCs. The receptors were sampled from a man aged 18 to 30 in good health. Some clones in this sample may be carry-over from other donors' samples. CDR3s include the opening cysteine and the closing phenylalanine or tryptophan. The D gene is left open where the match is weak. Clone size, where shown, is once, few, many, or a class for clones that have expanded.

clone size	V gene	D gene	J gene	CDR3 length	CDR3 protein	CDR3 DNA
-	TRBV7-2	-	TRBJ2-5	13	CASSFNRGETQYF	TGTGCCAGCAGCTTCAATAGGGGGGAGACCCAGTACTTC
few	TRBV6-5	-	TRBJ1-1	12	CASSYVGTEAFF	TGTGCCAGCAGTTACGTCGGTACTGAAGCTTTCTTT
-	TRBV6-6	-	TRBJ1-5	15	CASLMFRGSNQPQHF	TGTGCCAGCCTAATGTTCCGGGGTAGCAATCAGCCCCAGCATTTT
-	TRBV14	-	TRBJ1-2	12	CASSQVHYGYTF	TGTGCCAGCAGCCAAGTCCACTATGGCTACACCTTC
once	TRBV29-1	-	TRBJ2-2	13	CSAWTANTGELFF	TGCAGCGCCTGGACAGCTAACACCGGGGAGCTGTTTTTT
few	TRBV2	-	TRBJ1-4	15	CASNEFGATNEKLFF	TGTGCCAGCAATGAGTTTGGTGCCACTAATGAAAAACTGTTTTTT
-	TRBV6-1	-	TRBJ1-1	13	CATIKGRHTEAFF	TGTGCCACGATTAAAGGGAGGCACACTGAAGCTTTCTTT
-	TRBV6-6	TRBD2	TRBJ2-5	16	CASSRKIAGTQETQYF	TGTGCCAGCAGCCGGAAAATAGCGGGAACTCAAGAGACCCAGTACTTC
few	TRBV5-6	TRBD1	TRBJ2-7	15	CASSSGTGGSYEQYF	TGTGCCAGCAGCTCCGGGACAGGGGGTTCCTACGAGCAGTACTTC
-	TRBV7-9	TRBD1	TRBJ1-1	14	CASSENRGRNEAFF	TGTGCCAGCAGCGAGAACAGGGGGCGGAATGAAGCTTTCTTT
once	TRBV11-2	-	TRBJ2-7	15	CASSLASSLAYEQYF	TGTGCCAGCAGCTTAGCCTCGAGTCTAGCCTACGAGCAGTACTTC
many	TRBV5-4	TRBD2	TRBJ2-1	14	CASNLGLAEGEQFF	TGTGCCAGCAACCTGGGACTAGCGGAGGGTGAGCAGTTCTTC
-	TRBV25-1	TRBD1	TRBJ2-7	14	CATTGDRGPYEQYF	TGTGCCACCACGGGGGACAGGGGACCCTACGAGCAGTACTTC
-	TRBV6-6	-	TRBJ1-1	15	CASSYARAGDTEAFF	TGTGCCAGCAGTTACGCCCGGGCCGGAGACACTGAAGCTTTCTTT
-	TRBV11-2	-	TRBJ1-1	18	CASSLEGGTNIPPTEAFF	TGTGCCAGCAGCTTAGAGGGCGGGACGAACATACCGCCCACTGAAGCTTTCTTT
-	TRBV6-4	TRBD1	TRBJ2-2	14	CASSDGQGTGELFF	TGTGCCAGCAGTGACGGACAGGGCACCGGGGAGCTGTTTTTT
few	TRBV6-5	-	TRBJ1-5	11	CASSYSQPQHF	TGTGCCAGCAGTTACTCACAGCCCCAGCATTTT
-	TRBV19	-	TRBJ2-7	13	CASSMRNRYEQYF	TGTGCCAGTAGTATGAGGAACAGATACGAGCAGTACTTC
-	TRBV27	-	TRBJ2-1	14	CASSLNSLTNEQFF	TGTGCCAGCAGTTTAAACTCCCTTACCAATGAGCAGTTCTTC
many	TRBV11-2	-	TRBJ1-3	18	CASSRTNPLPFSGNTIYF	TGTGCCAGCAGCCGGACCAATCCTCTCCCTTTTTCTGGAAACACCATATATTTT
few	TRBV5-1	-	TRBJ2-5	16	CASSLGPRGEQETQYF	TGCGCCAGCAGCTTGGGCCCTCGTGGGGAACAAGAGACCCAGTACTTC
-	TRBV6-5	TRBD1	TRBJ1-1	16	CASSYSYTAGGTEAFF	TGTGCCAGCAGTTACTCCTACACTGCAGGGGGCACTGAAGCTTTCTTT
-	TRBV29-1	-	TRBJ1-3	13	CSVMRGSGNTIYF	TGCAGCGTTATGCGGGGATCTGGAAACACCATATATTTT
-	TRBV29-1	-	TRBJ1-3	11	CSALTGVTIYF	TGCAGCGCTCTAACCGGAGTCACCATATATTTT
few	TRBV19	-	TRBJ1-1	15	CASSIAPGGNTEAFF	TGTGCCAGTAGTATAGCACCGGGTGGGAACACTGAAGCTTTCTTT
-	TRBV7-2	TRBD1	TRBJ1-1	14	CASSLNAGGTEAFF	TGTGCCAGCAGCTTAAATGCAGGGGGGACTGAAGCTTTCTTT
few	TRBV7-8	TRBD2	TRBJ2-1	16	CASSLQSGRVGNEQFF	TGTGCCAGCAGCTTACAGAGCGGGAGGGTGGGTAATGAGCAGTTCTTC
-	TRBV20-1	-	TRBJ1-2	11	CSAPGVYGYTF	TGCAGTGCCCCCGGGGTCTATGGCTACACCTTC
once	TRBV28	TRBD1	TRBJ2-5	12	CATTGGEETQYF	TGTGCCACAACAGGGGGCGAAGAGACCCAGTACTTC
many	TRBV7-9	-	TRBJ2-7	11	CASSSRIEQYF	TGTGCCAGCAGCTCTCGGATAGAGCAGTACTTC
-	TRBV5-4	-	TRBJ2-3	17	CASSLGGGGGGTDTQYF	TGTGCCAGCAGCTTGGGGGGCGGAGGGGGCGGCACAGATACGCAGTATTTT
-	TRBV28	-	TRBJ2-3	14	CASTPLVGTDTQYF	TGTGCCAGCACCCCCTTGGTGGGAACAGATACGCAGTATTTT
-	TRBV30	-	TRBJ2-5	13	CAWRLGGQETQYF	TGTGCCTGGAGGCTGGGGGGCCAAGAGACCCAGTACTTC
-	TRBV2	-	TRBJ2-2	15	CASRVDGGNTGELFF	TGTGCCAGCAGGGTCGACGGGGGAAACACCGGGGAGCTGTTTTTT
-	TRBV27	-	TRBJ1-5	13	CASSRHSNQPQHF	TGTGCCAGCAGTCGACATAGCAATCAGCCCCAGCATTTT
-	TRBV12-5	-	TRBJ2-3	15	CASGFPRNKSDTQYF	TGTGCTAGTGGTTTCCCCCGAAATAAATCCGATACGCAGTATTTT
-	TRBV7-9	-	TRBJ2-1	15	CASSSQGSRKNEQFF	TGTGCCAGCAGCTCCCAGGGGAGTAGGAAAAATGAGCAGTTCTTC
-	TRBV10-3	-	TRBJ2-3	14	CAISSQQGADTQYF	TGTGCCATCTCAAGTCAACAGGGCGCAGATACGCAGTATTTT
-	TRBV7-2	TRBD1	TRBJ2-2	16	CASRFTGGSNTGELFF	TGTGCCAGCAGATTCACAGGGGGCTCCAACACCGGGGAGCTGTTTTTT
few	TRBV2	-	TRBJ2-1	13	CASYLSGGNEQFF	TGTGCCAGCTACCTCTCAGGAGGAAATGAGCAGTTCTTC
-	TRBV5-8	-	TRBJ1-5	15	CASSFQGSSNQPQHF	TGTGCCAGCAGCTTTCAGGGCTCTAGCAATCAGCCCCAGCATTTT
-	TRBV7-2	-	TRBJ1-4	14	CASTRGSTNEKLFF	TGTGCCAGCACAAGGGGTTCAACTAATGAAAAACTGTTTTTT
once	TRBV11-1	-	TRBJ2-7	16	CASRENRDVDSYEQYF	TGTGCCAGCAGGGAGAACCGGGACGTCGACTCCTACGAGCAGTACTTC
-	TRBV30	-	TRBJ2-3	14	CAWSDHGEVDTQYF	TGTGCCTGGAGTGACCACGGAGAGGTAGATACGCAGTATTTT
-	TRBV28	-	TRBJ2-1	14	CASSLPVSYNEQFF	TGTGCCAGCAGTCTCCCCGTATCCTACAATGAGCAGTTCTTC
-	TRBV14	-	TRBJ2-7	11	CASSQGLSQYF	TGTGCCAGCAGCCAAGGGCTCTCACAGTACTTC
many	TRBV7-9	TRBD1	TRBJ1-4	17	CASSLRDRDRGWEKLFF	TGTGCCAGCAGCTTACGAGACCGGGACAGGGGATGGGAAAAACTGTTTTTT
-	TRBV2	-	TRBJ2-1	13	CASSEGTYNEQFF	TGTGCCAGCAGTGAAGGTACCTACAATGAGCAGTTCTTC
once	TRBV6-5	-	TRBJ1-4	12	CASSYPGEKLFF	TGTGCCAGCAGTTACCCCGGTGAAAAACTGTTTTTT
-	TRBV19	-	TRBJ1-1	13	CASSIGRNTEAFF	TGTGCCAGTAGTATCGGCAGGAACACTGAAGCTTTCTTT
-	TRBV6-6	TRBD2	TRBJ2-2	16	CASSSASGSFAGELFF	TGTGCCAGCAGTTCCGCTAGCGGGAGCTTCGCCGGGGAGCTGTTTTTT
once	TRBV10-3	TRBD2	TRBJ2-1	14	CATSSGRDYNEQFF	TGTGCCACCAGTAGCGGGAGGGATTACAATGAGCAGTTCTTC
-	TRBV21-1	-	TRBJ1-5	14	CASSNGRGRQPQHF	TGTGCCAGCAGCAACGGTAGGGGGCGGCAGCCCCAGCATTTT
many	TRBV7-2	-	TRBJ2-7	15	CASSLVQPGSYEQYF	TGTGCCAGCAGCTTAGTCCAACCCGGCTCCTACGAGCAGTACTTC
-	TRBV6-1	-	TRBJ2-3	16	CASSVLALKLPDTQYF	TGTGCCAGCAGTGTGCTAGCACTCAAACTACCAGATACGCAGTATTTT
-	TRBV19	TRBD1	TRBJ2-7	13	CASSIGQGYEQYF	TGTGCCAGTAGTATCGGACAGGGTTACGAGCAGTACTTC
-	TRBV27	-	TRBJ1-5	15	CASRKDSIHNQPQHF	TGTGCCAGCAGAAAGGACAGCATACACAATCAGCCCCAGCATTTT